This record looks at one T cell receptor (beta chain) sequence and its context. The antigen is not known. No culture step preceded sequencing of the ex vivo isolated memory T cells. Clones were sequenced by immunoSEQ multiplex PCR, and TCRdb holds only the in-frame ones, with some missing. Here the sample spans about 24,000 clones, approximately 93% being singletons. The germline gives CDR1 SGHRS, CDR2 YFSETQ. This CDR3 has 14 residues. Trimming pared 4 bases from V and 10 bases from J, leaving 18 bases between. The data were taken from a study of CD4 T cell repertoires in COVID-19. Findings and caveats of the study: SARS-CoV and/or HKU1 spike cultures shared between about 7 and 26% of SARS-CoV-2 clonotypes. Several top expanded SARS-CoV-2-reactive clonotypes were shared by two or three memory subsets.

V gene TRBV5-1 combines with J gene TRBJ2-1, with a weak D call TRBD2 (6 bases). Source: circulating follicular helper CD4+ T cells (cTfh) from blood, taken before the COVID-19 pandemic. This sequence was found in a human donor who had COVID-19. DNA for the CDR3: TGCGCCAGCAGCATCGGGAGCCCGGGAGAGGAGCAGTTCTTC. Its protein is CASSIGSPGEEQFF.